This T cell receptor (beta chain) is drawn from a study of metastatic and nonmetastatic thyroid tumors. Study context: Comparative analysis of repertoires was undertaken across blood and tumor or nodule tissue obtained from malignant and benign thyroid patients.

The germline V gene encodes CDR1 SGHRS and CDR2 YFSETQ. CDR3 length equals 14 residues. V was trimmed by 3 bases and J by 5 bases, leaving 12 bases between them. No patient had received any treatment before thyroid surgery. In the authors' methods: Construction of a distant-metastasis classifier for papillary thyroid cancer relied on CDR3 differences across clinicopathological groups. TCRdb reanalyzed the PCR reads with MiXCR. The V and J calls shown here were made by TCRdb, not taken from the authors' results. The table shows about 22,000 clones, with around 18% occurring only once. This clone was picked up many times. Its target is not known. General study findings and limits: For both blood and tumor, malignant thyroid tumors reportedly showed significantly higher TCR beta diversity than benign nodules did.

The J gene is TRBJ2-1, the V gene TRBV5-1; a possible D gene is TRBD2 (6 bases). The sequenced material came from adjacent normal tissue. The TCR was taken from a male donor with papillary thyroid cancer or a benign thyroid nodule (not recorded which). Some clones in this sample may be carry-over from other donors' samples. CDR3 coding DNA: TGCGCCAGCAGCTCGGGACTGTTCCACAATGAGCAGTTCTTC. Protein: CASSSGLFHNEQFF. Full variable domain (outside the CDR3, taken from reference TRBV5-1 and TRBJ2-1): KAGVTQTPRYLIKTRGQQVTLSCSPISGHRSVSWYQQTPGQGLQFLFEYFSETQRNKGNFPGRFSGRQFSNSRSEMNVSTLELGDSALYLCASSSGLFHNEQFFGPGTRLTVL.